This TCR beta chain emerged from a study of cytomegalovirus exposure and HLA in healthy donors. Primers: 60 Vbeta forward and 13 Jbeta reverse. Method: immunoSEQ multiplex PCR; TCRdb's copy keeps in-frame clones and lacks some. The top ten clones hold about 4.3% of a sample with about 150,000 clones, 70% to 90% of them seen once. V lost 4 bases, J lost 2 bases, and 7 bases stayed unmatched. CDR3 length: 16 residues. Germline V gene data show CDR1 as SEHNR and CDR2 as FQNEAQ (reference sequence). The source of this sequence is a woman aged 40 to 50 in good health and CMV-seropositive. Material: PBMCs. The V and J genes are TRBV7-9 and TRBJ2-5; 10 bases match TRBD2. The DNA for the CDR3 is TGTGCCAGCAGCTATCGGACTAGCGGACCGCAAGAGACCCAGTACTTC. It encodes CASSYRTSGPQETQYF.